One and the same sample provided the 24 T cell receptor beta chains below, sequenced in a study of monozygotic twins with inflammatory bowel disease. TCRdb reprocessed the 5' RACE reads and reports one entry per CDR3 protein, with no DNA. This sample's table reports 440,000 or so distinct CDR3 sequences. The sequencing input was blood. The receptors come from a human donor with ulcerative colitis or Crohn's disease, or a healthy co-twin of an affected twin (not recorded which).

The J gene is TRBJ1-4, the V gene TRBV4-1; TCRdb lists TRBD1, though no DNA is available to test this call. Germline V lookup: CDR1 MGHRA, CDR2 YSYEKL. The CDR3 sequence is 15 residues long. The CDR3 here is CASSSRSGGREKLFF.

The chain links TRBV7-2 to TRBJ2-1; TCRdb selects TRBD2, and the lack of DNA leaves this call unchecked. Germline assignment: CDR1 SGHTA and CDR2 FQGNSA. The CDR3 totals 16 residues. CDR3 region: CASSFSRASRHNEQFF.

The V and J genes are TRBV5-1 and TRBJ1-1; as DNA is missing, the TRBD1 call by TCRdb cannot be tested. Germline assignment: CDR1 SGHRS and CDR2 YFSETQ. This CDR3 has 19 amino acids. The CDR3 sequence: CASSLWTGEGFSLNTEAFF.

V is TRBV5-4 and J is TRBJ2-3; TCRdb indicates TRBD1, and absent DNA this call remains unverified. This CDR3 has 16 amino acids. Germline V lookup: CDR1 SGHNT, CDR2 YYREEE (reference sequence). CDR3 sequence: CASSSVLDRVFDTQYF.

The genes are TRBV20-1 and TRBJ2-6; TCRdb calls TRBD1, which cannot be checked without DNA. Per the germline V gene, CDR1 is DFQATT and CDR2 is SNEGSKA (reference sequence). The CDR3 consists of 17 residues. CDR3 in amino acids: CSAPPGQSISGANVLTF.

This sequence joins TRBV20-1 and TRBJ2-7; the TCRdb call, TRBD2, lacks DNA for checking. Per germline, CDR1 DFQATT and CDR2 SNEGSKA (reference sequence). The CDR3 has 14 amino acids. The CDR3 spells CSAGLAGDYYEQYF.

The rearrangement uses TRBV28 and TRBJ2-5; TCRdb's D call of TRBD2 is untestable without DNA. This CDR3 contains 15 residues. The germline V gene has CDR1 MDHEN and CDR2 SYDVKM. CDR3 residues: CASSTWTSSQETQYF.

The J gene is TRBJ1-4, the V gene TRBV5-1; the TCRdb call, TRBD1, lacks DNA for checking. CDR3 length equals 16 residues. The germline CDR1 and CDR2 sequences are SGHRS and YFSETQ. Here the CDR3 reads CASSSNGQGFNEKLFF.

The CDR3 region is CASTLSPANTGELFF. The V gene is TRBV5-1, the J gene TRBJ2-2. CDR3 length: 15 amino acids. Germline lookup yields CDR1 SGHRS and CDR2 YFSETQ.

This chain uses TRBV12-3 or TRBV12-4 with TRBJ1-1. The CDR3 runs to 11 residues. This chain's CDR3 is CASRRLVVAFF.

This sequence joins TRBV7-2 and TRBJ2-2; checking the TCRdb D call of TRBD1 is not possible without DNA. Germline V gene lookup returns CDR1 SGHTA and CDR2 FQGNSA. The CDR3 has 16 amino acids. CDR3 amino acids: CASSLHGGGAAGELFF.

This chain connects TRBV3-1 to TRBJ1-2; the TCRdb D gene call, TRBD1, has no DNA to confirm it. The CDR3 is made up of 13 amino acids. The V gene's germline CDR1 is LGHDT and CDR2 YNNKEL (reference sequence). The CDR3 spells CASSLVSSGGYTF.

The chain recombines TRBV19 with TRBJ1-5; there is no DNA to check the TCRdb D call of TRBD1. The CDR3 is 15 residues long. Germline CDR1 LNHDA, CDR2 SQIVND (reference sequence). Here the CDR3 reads CASTTGVGGNQPQHF.

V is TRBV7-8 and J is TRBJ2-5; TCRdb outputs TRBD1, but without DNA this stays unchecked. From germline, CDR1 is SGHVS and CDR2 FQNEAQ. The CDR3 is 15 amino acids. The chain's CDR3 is CASSLSWTPQETQYF.

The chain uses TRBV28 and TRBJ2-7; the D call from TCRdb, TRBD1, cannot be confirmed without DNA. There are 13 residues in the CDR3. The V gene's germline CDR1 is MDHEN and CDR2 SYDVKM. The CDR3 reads CASKNRGDYEQYF.

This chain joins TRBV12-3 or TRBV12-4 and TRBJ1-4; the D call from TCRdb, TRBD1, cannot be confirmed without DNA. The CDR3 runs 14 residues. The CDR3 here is CASSQTGYNEKLFF.

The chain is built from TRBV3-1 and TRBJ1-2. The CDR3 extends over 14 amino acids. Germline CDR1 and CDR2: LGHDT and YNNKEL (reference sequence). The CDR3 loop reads CASSPRGGTYGYTF.

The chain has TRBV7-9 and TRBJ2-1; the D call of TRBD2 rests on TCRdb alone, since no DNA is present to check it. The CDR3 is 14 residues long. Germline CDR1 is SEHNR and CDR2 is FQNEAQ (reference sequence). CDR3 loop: CASSQGRGANEQFF.

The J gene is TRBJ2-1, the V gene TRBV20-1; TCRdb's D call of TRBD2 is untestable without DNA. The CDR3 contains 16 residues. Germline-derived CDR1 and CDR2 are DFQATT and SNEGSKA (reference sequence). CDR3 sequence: CSVLKGGTISYNEQFF.

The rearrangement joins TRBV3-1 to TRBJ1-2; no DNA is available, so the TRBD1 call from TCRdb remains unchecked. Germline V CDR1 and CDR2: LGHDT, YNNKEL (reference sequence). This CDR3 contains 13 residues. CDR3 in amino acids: CASSLDGIYGYTF.

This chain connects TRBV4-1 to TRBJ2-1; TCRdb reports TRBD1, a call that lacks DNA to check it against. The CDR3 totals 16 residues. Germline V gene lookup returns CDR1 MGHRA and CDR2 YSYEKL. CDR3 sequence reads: CASSQGWPPLYNEQFF.

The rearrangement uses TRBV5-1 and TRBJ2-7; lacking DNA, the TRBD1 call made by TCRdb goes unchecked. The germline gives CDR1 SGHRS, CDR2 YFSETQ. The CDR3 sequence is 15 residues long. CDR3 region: CASGLTGVGADEQYF.

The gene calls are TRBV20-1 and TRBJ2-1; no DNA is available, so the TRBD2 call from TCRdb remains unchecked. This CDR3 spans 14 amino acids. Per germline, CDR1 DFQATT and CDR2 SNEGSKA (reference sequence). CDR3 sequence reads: CSARRGGRSDEQFF.

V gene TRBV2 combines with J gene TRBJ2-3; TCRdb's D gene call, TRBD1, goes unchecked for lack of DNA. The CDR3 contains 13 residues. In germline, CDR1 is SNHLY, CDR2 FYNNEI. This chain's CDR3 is CASSEQGVDTQYF.